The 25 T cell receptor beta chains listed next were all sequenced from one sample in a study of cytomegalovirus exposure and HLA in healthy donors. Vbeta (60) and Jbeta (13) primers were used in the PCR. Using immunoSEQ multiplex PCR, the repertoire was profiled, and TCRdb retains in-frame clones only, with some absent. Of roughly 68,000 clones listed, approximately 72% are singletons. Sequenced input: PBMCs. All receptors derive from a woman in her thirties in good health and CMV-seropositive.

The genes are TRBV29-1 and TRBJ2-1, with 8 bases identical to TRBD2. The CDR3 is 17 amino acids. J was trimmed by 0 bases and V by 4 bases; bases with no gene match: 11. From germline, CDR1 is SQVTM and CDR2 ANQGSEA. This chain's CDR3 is CSVVSAGGPSSYNEQFF. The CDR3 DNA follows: TGCAGCGTTGTCTCCGCGGGAGGCCCTAGCTCCTACAATGAGCAGTTCTTC.

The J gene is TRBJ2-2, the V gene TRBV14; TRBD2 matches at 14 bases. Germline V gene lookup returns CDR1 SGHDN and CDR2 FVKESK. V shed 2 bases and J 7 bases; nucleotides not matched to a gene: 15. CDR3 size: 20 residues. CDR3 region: CASSQFAPGLAGAINGELFF. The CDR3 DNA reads TGTGCCAGCAGCCAATTCGCCCCGGGACTAGCGGGAGCGATTAACGGGGAGCTGTTTTTT.

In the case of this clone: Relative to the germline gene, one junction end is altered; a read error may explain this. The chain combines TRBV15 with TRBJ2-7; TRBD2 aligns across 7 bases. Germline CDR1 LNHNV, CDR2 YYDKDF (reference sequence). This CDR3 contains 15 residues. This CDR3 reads CATGRAAGSSYEQYF. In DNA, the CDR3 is TGTGCCACCGGCAGAGCAGCGGGGTCCTCCTACGAGCAGTACTTC.

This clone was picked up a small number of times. CDR3 nucleotide sequence: TGCGCCAGCCGGGACAGGGGTGGCTCTGGGGCCAACGTCCTGACTTTC. Its protein product is CASRDRGGSGANVLTF. The V gene is TRBV5-1, the J gene TRBJ2-6, with 10 bases identical to TRBD1. The CDR3 runs to 16 residues. The V gene's germline CDR1 is SGHRS and CDR2 YFSETQ. After removal of 7 bases from V and 0 bases from J, the junction contained 4 bases not matched to a gene. The whole variable domain, filled in from reference TRBV5-1 and TRBJ2-6, reads KAGVTQTPRYLIKTRGQQVTLSCSPISGHRSVSWYQQTPGQGLQFLFEYFSETQRNKGNFPGRFSGRQFSNSRSEMNVSTLELGDSALYLCASRDRGGSGANVLTFGAGSRLTVL.

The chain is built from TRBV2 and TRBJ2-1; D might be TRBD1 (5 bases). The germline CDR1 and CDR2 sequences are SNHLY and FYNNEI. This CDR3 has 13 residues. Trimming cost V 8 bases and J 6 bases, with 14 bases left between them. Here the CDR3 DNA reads TGTGCCAGCGGGGCCGTAGTCGGCAATGAGCAGTTCTTC. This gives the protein CASGAVVGNEQFF.

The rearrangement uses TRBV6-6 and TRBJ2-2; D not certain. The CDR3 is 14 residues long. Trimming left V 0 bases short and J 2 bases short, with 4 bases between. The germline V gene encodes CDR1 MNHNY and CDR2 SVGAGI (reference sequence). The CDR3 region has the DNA TGTGCCAGCAGTTACTCCCAAAACACCGGGGAGCTGTTTTTT. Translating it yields CASSYSQNTGELFF.

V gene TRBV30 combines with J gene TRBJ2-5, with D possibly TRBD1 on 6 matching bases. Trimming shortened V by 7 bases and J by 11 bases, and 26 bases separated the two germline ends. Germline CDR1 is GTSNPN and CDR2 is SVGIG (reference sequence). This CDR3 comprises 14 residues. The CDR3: CASATDSLGRGQYF. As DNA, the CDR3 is TGTGCCTCCGCCACCGACAGCCTGGGAAGGGGGCAGTACTTC.

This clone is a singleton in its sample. CDR3 coding DNA: TGTGCCAGCAGTGAAGGGTGGACTAGCGGGAAGTATGAGCAGTTCTTC. This gives the protein CASSEGWTSGKYEQFF. The chain couples TRBV2 to TRBJ2-1; 12 positions agree with TRBD2. Germline V gene sequence: CDR1 SNHLY, CDR2 FYNNEI. V lost 1 base, J lost 8 bases, and 6 bases stayed unmatched. This CDR3 spans 16 amino acids. The whole variable domain, filled in from reference TRBV2 and TRBJ2-1, reads EPEVTQTPSHQVTQMGQEVILRCVPISNHLYFYWYRQILGQKVEFLVSFYNNEISEKSEIFDDQFSVERPDGSNFTLKIRSTKLEDSAMYFCASSEGWTSGKYEQFFGPGTRLTVL.

This CDR3 reads CASSQDIKRAQYF. In nucleotides, the CDR3 is TGTGCCAGCAGCCAAGATATCAAGAGGGCCCAGTACTTC. The chain links TRBV14 to TRBJ2-5, with D perhaps matching TRBD2 (5 bases). Germline CDR1 reads SGHDN; CDR2 reads FVKESK. Trimming removed 0 bases at V and 9 bases at J, with 11 bases between. CDR3 length equals 13 residues.

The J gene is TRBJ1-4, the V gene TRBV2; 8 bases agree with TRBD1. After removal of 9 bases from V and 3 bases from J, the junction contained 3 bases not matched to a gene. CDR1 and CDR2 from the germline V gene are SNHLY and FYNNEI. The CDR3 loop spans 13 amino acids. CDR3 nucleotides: TGTGCCAGGACAGGGGAGGCTAATGAAAAACTGTTTTTT. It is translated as CARTGEANEKLFF.

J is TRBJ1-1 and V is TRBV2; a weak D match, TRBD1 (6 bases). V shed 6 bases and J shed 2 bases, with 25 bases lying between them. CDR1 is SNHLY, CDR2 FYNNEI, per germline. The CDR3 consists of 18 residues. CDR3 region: CASSEAGARRRYNTEAFF. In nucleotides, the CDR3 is TGTGCCAGCAGCGAGGCGGGGGCTAGGCGCAGGTACAACACTGAAGCTTTCTTT.

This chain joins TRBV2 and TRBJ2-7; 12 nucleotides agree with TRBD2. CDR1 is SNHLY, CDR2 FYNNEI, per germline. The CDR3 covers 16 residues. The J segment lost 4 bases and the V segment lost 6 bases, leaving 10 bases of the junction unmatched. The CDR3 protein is CASRAWTSGTSYEQYF. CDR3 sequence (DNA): TGTGCCAGCAGGGCCTGGACTAGCGGGACCTCGTACGAGCAGTACTTC. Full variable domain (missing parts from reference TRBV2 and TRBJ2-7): EPEVTQTPSHQVTQMGQEVILRCVPISNHLYFYWYRQILGQKVEFLVSFYNNEISEKSEIFDDQFSVERPDGSNFTLKIRSTKLEDSAMYFCASRAWTSGTSYEQYFGPGTRLTVT.

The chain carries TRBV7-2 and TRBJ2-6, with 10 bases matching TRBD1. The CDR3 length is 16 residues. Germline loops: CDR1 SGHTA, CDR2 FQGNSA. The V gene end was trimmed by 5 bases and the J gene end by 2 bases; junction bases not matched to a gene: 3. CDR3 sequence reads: CASSTTGGTGANVLTF. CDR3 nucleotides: TGTGCCAGCAGCACGACAGGGGGCACTGGGGCCAACGTCCTGACTTTC.

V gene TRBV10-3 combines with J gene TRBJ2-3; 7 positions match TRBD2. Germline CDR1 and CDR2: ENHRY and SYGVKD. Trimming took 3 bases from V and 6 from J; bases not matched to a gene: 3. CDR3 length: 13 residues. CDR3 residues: CAISDREGDTQYF. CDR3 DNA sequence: TGTGCCATCAGTGATAGGGAGGGGGATACGCAGTATTTT.

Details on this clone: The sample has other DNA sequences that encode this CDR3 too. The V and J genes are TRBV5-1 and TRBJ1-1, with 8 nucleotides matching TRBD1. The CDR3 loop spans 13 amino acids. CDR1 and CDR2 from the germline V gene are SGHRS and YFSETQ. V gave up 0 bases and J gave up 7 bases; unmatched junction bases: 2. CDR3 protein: CASSLDRGIEAFF. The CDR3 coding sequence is TGCGCCAGCAGCTTGGACAGGGGGATTGAAGCTTTCTTT.

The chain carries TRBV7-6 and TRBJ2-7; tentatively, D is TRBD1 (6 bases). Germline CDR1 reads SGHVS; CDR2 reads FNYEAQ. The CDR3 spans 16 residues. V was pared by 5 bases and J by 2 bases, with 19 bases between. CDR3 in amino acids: CASSPRSSGGTYEQYF. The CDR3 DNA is TGTGCCAGCAGCCCCCGAAGTAGTGGGGGCACCTACGAGCAGTACTTC.

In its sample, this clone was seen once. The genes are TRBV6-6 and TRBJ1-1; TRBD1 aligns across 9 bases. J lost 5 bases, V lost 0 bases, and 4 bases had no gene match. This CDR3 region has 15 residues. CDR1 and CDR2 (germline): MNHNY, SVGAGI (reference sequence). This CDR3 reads CASSYSRQGGTEAFF. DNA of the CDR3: TGTGCCAGCAGTTACTCGAGACAGGGGGGGACTGAAGCTTTCTTT.

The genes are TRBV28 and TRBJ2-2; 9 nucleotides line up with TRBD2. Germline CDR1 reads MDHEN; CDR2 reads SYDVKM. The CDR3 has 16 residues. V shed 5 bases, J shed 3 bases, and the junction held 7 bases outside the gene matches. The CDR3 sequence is CASSGPGTSHTGELFF. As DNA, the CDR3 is TGTGCCAGCAGTGGCCCCGGGACTAGCCACACCGGGGAGCTGTTTTTT.

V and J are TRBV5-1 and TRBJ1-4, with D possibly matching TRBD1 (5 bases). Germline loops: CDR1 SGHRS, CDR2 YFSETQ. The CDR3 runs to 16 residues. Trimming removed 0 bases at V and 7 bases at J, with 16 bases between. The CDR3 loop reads CASSLVPGLGGEKLFF. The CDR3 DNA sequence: TGCGCCAGCAGCTTGGTTCCAGGGTTGGGGGGTGAAAAACTGTTTTTT.

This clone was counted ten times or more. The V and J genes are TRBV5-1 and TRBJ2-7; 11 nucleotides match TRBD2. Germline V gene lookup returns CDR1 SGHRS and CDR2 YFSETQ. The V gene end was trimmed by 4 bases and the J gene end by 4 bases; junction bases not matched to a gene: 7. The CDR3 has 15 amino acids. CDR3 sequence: CASSPDGLAGYEQYF. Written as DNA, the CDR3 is TGCGCCAGCAGCCCCGACGGACTAGCGGGTTACGAGCAGTACTTC. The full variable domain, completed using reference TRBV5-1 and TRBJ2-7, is KAGVTQTPRYLIKTRGQQVTLSCSPISGHRSVSWYQQTPGQGLQFLFEYFSETQRNKGNFPGRFSGRQFSNSRSEMNVSTLELGDSALYLCASSPDGLAGYEQYFGPGTRLTVT.

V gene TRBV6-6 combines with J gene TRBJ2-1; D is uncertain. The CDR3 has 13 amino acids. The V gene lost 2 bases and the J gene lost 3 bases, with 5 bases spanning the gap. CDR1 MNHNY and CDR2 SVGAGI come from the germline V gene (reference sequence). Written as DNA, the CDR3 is TGTGCCAGCAGTTACAGCCGCTACAATGAGCAGTTCTTC. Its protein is CASSYSRYNEQFF.

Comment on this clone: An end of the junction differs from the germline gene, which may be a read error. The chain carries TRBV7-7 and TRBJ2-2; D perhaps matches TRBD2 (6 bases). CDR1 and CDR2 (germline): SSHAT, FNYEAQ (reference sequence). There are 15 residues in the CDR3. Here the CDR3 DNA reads TGTGCTAGCAGCTTCGCGGGGTTAGGCACCGGGGAGCTGTTTTTT. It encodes CASSFAGLGTGELFF.

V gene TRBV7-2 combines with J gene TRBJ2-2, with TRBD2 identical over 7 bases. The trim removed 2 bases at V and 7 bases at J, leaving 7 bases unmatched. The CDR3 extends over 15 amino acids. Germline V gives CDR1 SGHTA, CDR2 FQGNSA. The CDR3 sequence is CASSLLRGTVGELFF. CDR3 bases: TGTGCCAGCAGCTTATTGCGGGGGACGGTCGGGGAGCTGTTTTTT.

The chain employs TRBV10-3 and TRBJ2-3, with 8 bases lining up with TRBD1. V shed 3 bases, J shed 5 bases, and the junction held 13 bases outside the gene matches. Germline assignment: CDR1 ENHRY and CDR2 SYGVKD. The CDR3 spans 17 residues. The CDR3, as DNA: TGTGCCATCAGTGACCACGGCGGACAGGGAGAGTTAGATACGCAGTATTTT. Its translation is CAISDHGGQGELDTQYF.

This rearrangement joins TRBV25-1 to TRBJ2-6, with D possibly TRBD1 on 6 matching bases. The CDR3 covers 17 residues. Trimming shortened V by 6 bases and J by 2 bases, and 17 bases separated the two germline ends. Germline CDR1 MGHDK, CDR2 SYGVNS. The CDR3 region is CASSAIIGTPGANVLTF. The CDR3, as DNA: TGTGCCAGCAGCGCTATAATAGGGACACCTGGGGCCAACGTCCTGACTTTC.